This T cell receptor beta chain was documented in a study of cytomegalovirus exposure and HLA in healthy donors. Across the study: A prior study identified approximately 120 million unique TCR beta sequences from about 200 million T cells.

In the case of this clone: What it recognizes is unknown.

There are 14 residues in the CDR3. Germline CDR1 and CDR2: GTSNPN and SVGIG (reference sequence). Both 60 Vbeta primers and 13 Jbeta primers went into the PCR. The data were produced by immunoSEQ multiplex PCR, yet TCRdb's version contains in-frame clones alone and is incomplete. The sample holds 150,000 to 200,000 clones, about 75% seen once. Donors were ostensibly healthy at sampling, although undocumented immune exposures were probable. Study results and limitations: V segments that were indistinguishable, TRBV6-2 and TRBV6-3 among them, were omitted from analysis.

Sample: PBMCs. This receptor was obtained from a woman between 50 and 59 years old in good health and CMV-seropositive. The J gene is TRBJ2-5, the V gene TRBV30; 7 nucleotides align to TRBD2. The J call is uncertain, as TRBJ2-7 better fits the DNA end. In DNA form, the CDR3 reads TGTGCCTGGAGTGTAGGCGGGAGCTCCTACGAGCAGTACTTC. Residues: CAWSVGGSSYEQYF.